This T cell receptor (beta chain) derives from a study of control samples from healthy donors and cancer patients. TCRdb's table, derived via immunoSEQ multiplex PCR, lists solely in-frame clones and lacks some. The table includes about 250,000 clones, more than 65% detected once. In this sample, this clone turned up once. The CDR3 extends over 17 amino acids. Germline V gene lookup returns CDR1 MDHEN and CDR2 SYDVKM. Trimming removed 2 bases from V and 4 bases from J, with 18 bases in between. The specimen was PBMCs. This TCR derives from a woman aged 60-70 years with lung cancer. The V and J genes are TRBV28 and TRBJ1-3; TRBD1 might be the D (6 bases). The DNA of the CDR3 is TGTGCCAGCAGTTTAGCAGGGGAGCTACTGTCCGGAAACACCATATATTTT. Residues: CASSLAGELLSGNTIYF.